This TCR beta chain derives from a study of T cell responses to AZD1222 COVID-19 vaccine. General study findings and limits: Clonal diversity may have been underestimated, and the donors were mostly white British, with more females than males. The reported proportion of spike-specific TCRs targeting unmutated variant regions was nearly half.

A note on this clone: No antigen is known for it.

This CDR3 is 14 amino acids long. V lost 1 base and J 4 bases, leaving 11 bases between the germline ends. Per germline, CDR1 LGHNA and CDR2 YNFKEQ. Only in-frame clones appear in the TCRdb table, and some are missing; sequencing was by immunoSEQ multiplex PCR. This table has some 120,000 clones, 70% to 90% appearing once. The sequencing used peripheral blood, collected on day 0 of AZD1222 vaccination. V is TRBV4-2 and J is TRBJ2-7; the D is unclear. This clonotype was obtained from an adult in good health. The CDR3 DNA is TGTGCCAGCAGCCAAGTCGGCCCAGGTTACGAGCAGTACTTC. The encoded protein is CASSQVGPGYEQYF.